This T cell receptor beta chain derives from a study of technical replicates of blood from a few donors. Only in-frame clones appear in the TCRdb table, and some are missing; sequencing was by immunoSEQ multiplex PCR. The sample carries roughly 64,000 clones, 86% recorded once. Germline loops: CDR1 MNHEY, CDR2 SVGAGI. The CDR3 consists of 15 residues. V gave up 0 bases and J gave up 5 bases; unmatched junction bases: 5. Material for sequencing was PBMCs. The J gene is TRBJ1-2, the V gene TRBV6-5, with 8 bases that match TRBD1. This clonotype originated in a human donor in good health. Some clones in this sample may be carry-over from other donors' samples. CDR3 amino acids: CASSYSAGGAYGYTF. The CDR3 region has the DNA TGTGCCAGCAGTTACTCGGCAGGGGGCGCGTATGGCTACACCTTC.